This T cell receptor (beta chain) was sequenced in a study of cytomegalovirus exposure and HLA in healthy donors. The V gene lost 5 bases and the J gene lost 7 bases, with 10 bases spanning the gap. The CDR3 loop spans 12 amino acids. Germline V lookup: CDR1 SGHDN, CDR2 FVKESK. The PCR had 60 Vbeta and 13 Jbeta primers. The repertoire was sequenced with immunoSEQ multiplex PCR; TCRdb's copy has only in-frame clones and lacks some. Of about 160,000 clones in the sample, roughly 79% were seen once. With respect to this clone: The antigen remains unidentified.

Study-level findings and limits: Some V segments, including TRBV6-2 and TRBV6-3, were excluded as indistinguishable. A later analysis linked a missense variant in DCLRE1C to the trimming of TCR beta V and J genes.

The sequence was obtained from a woman aged 45-65 years in good health and CMV-seronegative. Input material: PBMCs. The chain carries TRBV14 and TRBJ2-3; D is uncertain. The CDR3 loop is CASSSLSYTQYF. DNA for the CDR3: TGTGCCAGCAGCTCTCTAAGTTATACGCAGTATTTT.